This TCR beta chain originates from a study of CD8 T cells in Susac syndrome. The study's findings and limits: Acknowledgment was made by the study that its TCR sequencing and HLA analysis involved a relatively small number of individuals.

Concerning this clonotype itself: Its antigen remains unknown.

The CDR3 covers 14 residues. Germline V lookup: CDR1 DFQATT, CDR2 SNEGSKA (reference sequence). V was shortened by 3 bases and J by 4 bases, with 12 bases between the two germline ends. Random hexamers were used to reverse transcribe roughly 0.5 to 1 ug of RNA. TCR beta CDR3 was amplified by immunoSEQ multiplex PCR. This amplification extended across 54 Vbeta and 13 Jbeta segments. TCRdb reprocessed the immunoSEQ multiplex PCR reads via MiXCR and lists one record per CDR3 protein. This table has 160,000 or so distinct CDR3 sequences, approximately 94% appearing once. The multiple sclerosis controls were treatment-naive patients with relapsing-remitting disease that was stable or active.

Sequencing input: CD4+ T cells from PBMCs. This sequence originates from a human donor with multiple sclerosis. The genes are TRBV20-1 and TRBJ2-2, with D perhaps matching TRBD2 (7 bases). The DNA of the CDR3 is TGCAGTGCTAGTTGGGGAGGGGGCACCGGGGAGCTGTTTTTT. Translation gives CSASWGGGTGELFF.